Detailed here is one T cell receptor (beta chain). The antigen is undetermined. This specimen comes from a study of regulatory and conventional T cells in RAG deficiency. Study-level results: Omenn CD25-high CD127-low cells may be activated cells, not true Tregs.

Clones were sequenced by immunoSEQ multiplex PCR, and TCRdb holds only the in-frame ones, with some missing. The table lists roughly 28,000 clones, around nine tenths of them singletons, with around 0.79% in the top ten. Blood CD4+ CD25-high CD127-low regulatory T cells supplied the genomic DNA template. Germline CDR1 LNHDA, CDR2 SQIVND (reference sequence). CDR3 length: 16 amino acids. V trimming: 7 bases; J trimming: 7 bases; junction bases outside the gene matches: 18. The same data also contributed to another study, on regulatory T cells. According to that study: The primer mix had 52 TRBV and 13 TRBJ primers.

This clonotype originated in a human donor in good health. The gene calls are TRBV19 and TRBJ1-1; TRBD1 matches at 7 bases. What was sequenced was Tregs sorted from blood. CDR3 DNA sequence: TGTGCCAGTACTACAGGGGATACAACATTTTCCGGTGAAGCTTTCTTT. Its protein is CASTTGDTTFSGEAFF.